The 17 T cell receptor beta chains below come from one sample, sequenced in a study of regulatory T cells in long-lasting Graves disease. Time point specified: newly diagnosed GD, antithyroid drugs for less than 3 months. Extracted RNA from PBMCs served as the source of the TCR library. The authors built TCR beta libraries using iRepertoire HTBI primers and Arm-PCR of CDR3 regions. TCRdb processed the multiplex PCR reads anew with MiXCR; each CDR3 protein has one entry. The sample contains 500,000 or so distinct CDR3 sequences, 16% of which appear only once. These same data were also listed under a study on T cells in Graves' hyperthyroidism and ophthalmopathy.

This specimen consisted of peripheral blood mononuclear cells (PBMCs), obtained at new diagnosis, from a patient treated with antithyroid drugs. All receptors come from a woman aged 35-60 years with Graves disease.

This clonotype was recorded at least ten times. The V and J genes are TRBV11-2 and TRBJ2-7; unclear D gene. Between the trimmed V and J ends, which lost 2 bases and 5 bases, there was a span of 13 bases. Germline V lookup: CDR1 SGHAT, CDR2 FQNNGV. CDR3 size: 14 residues. The CDR3 region is CASSLSLQANEQYF. DNA of the CDR3: TGTGCCAGCAGCTTATCGCTCCAAGCGAACGAGCAGTACTTC. The whole variable domain, remainder taken from reference TRBV11-2 and TRBJ2-7, is EAGVAQSPRYKIIEKRQSVAFWCNPISGHATLYWYQQILGQGPKLLIQFQNNGVVDDSQLPKDRFSAERLKGVDSTLKIQPAKLEDSAVYLCASSLSLQANEQYFGPGTRLTVT.

V and J are TRBV29-1 and TRBJ1-3, with 9 bases lining up with TRBD1. This CDR3 is built from 13 residues. Germline V gene sequence: CDR1 SQVTM, CDR2 ANQGSEA. The V and J ends lost 6 bases and 2 bases, in that order; junction bases with no gene match: 2. The CDR3 DNA is TGCAGCGTGGGGACAGGGACTGGAAACACCATATATTTT. Translation gives CSVGTGTGNTIYF.

This clonotype was detected only a few times. The rearrangement joins TRBV28 to TRBJ2-1; D may be TRBD1 or TRBD2 (5 bases each). V was pared by 5 bases and J by 15 bases, with 11 bases between. This CDR3 has 10 residues. Germline V gene sequence: CDR1 MDHEN, CDR2 SYDVKM. The CDR3 region has the DNA TGTGCCAGCAGTCCGGGACGGGGGTTCTTC. This sequence encodes CASSPGRGFF.

The table lists this clonotype with many counts. The chain couples TRBV6-1 to TRBJ2-3, with D possibly called TRBD1 or TRBD2 (6 bases each). The CDR3 has 14 amino acids. Germline CDR1 is MNHNS and CDR2 is SASEGT. Trimming took off 6 bases at V and 5 bases at J, with 15 bases between the two ends. DNA of the CDR3: TGTGCCAGCAGCAAACAGGGAGGTTTAGATACGCAGTATTTT. Its translation is CASSKQGGLDTQYF.

The sample holds many counts of this clonotype. CDR3 coding DNA: TGTGCCAGCAGTCTACTCCCCACAGATACGCAGTATTTT. Its protein is CASSLLPTDTQYF. The rearrangement uses TRBV12-3 or TRBV12-4 and TRBJ2-3; no firm D call. The CDR3 loop spans 13 amino acids. Trimming cost V 5 bases and J 2 bases, with 8 bases left between them.

In this sample, this clonotype turned up many times. The chain is built from TRBV10-3 and TRBJ2-3; D may be TRBD1 (5 bases). The CDR3 loop spans 13 amino acids. Germline lookup yields CDR1 ENHRY and CDR2 SYGVKD. The V end lost 2 bases, the J end lost 3 bases, and 6 bases lay between the germline ends. The CDR3 DNA follows: TGTGCCATCAGTGAGAGACAGACAGATACGCAGTATTTT. It yields the protein CAISERQTDTQYF.

This clonotype was observed a few times. The rearrangement joins TRBV9 to TRBJ1-1; D call uncertain. CDR1 is SGDLS and CDR2 is YYNGEE in the germline V gene. CDR3 length: 15 residues. V was pared by 0 bases and J by 0 bases, with 9 bases between. CDR3 nucleotide sequence: TGTGCCAGCAGCGTAGGATCTTATATGAACACTGAAGCTTTCTTT. Translation: CASSVGSYMNTEAFF.

This chain links TRBV5-4 with TRBJ1-1; 8 bases fit TRBD1. Germline values: CDR1 SGHNT, CDR2 YYREEE (reference sequence). Germline trimming cut 3 bases from V and 5 bases from J; bases unmatched to any gene: 6. The CDR3 spans 14 residues. CDR3 region: CASSSRQGRTEAFF. The CDR3 nucleotides read TGTGCCAGCAGCTCCCGACAGGGGAGGACTGAAGCTTTCTTT.

This clonotype was counted at least ten times. The chain recombines TRBV27 with TRBJ1-1; D gene unclear. Germline CDR1 is MNHEY and CDR2 is SMNVEV (reference sequence). Trimming removed 8 bases at V and 1 base at J, with 20 bases between. The CDR3 spans 16 residues. CDR3 region: CASASTFTWGNTEAFF. CDR3 in DNA: TGTGCCAGCGCGAGTACGTTCACGTGGGGGAACACTGAAGCTTTCTTT.

The rearrangement links TRBV6-5 to TRBJ1-4; D ambiguous. This CDR3 spans 15 amino acids. The ends were cut back, 2 bases at V and 3 bases at J, with 10 bases in the middle. In germline, CDR1 is MNHEY, CDR2 SVGAGI. The CDR3 nucleotides are TGTGCCAGCAGTTACCGTCCGACGGCTAATGAAAAACTGTTTTTT. It is translated as CASSYRPTANEKLFF.

Note on this clonotype: A much larger clone lies one base from this, so it may be a read error. V and J are TRBV6-5 and TRBJ1-2; 8 bases match TRBD1. The CDR3 is made up of 16 amino acids. The germline CDR1 and CDR2 sequences are MNHEY and SVGAGI. CDR3 nucleotide sequence: TGTGCCAGCAATTACTATCGTGACAGGGGAATCTATGGCTACACCTTC. The encoded protein is CASNYYRDRGIYGYTF.

This chain joins TRBV12-3 or TRBV12-4 and TRBJ1-5; D is unclear. V was trimmed by 3 bases and J by 5 bases, leaving 14 bases between them. CDR3 length: 15 amino acids. The CDR3 loop reads CASSLGPFGDQPQHF. DNA for the CDR3: TGTGCCAGCAGTTTGGGCCCTTTCGGGGATCAGCCCCAGCATTTT.

In this sample, this clonotype turned up many times. This chain connects TRBV12-3 or TRBV12-4 to TRBJ2-5; 9 bases match TRBD2. Trimming cost V 6 bases and J 6 bases; bases outside gene matches: 11. The CDR3 is 15 residues long. The chain's CDR3 is CASRPGTSQGKTQYF. CDR3 sequence (DNA): TGTGCCAGCAGGCCAGGGACTAGCCAAGGCAAGACCCAGTACTTC.

V usage is TRBV4-1 and J usage is TRBJ1-3; no clear D gene. V lost 3 bases and J 0 bases, leaving 9 bases between the germline ends. The CDR3 is made up of 15 amino acids. Germline V lookup: CDR1 MGHRA, CDR2 YSYEKL. The CDR3: CASSQDRSSGNTIYF. CDR3 nucleotides: TGCGCCAGCAGCCAGGATAGAAGCTCTGGAAACACCATATATTTT.

The V call is TRBV5-1, the J call TRBJ2-7; 9 bases align to TRBD1. CDR1 SGHRS and CDR2 YFSETQ come from the germline V gene. V gave up 4 bases and J gave up 9 bases; unmatched junction bases: 14. The CDR3 is 15 amino acids. CDR3 coding DNA: TGCGCCAGCAGCGGGCGGACAGGGGCCTTCGGGAGGCAGTACTTC. Translation gives CASSGRTGAFGRQYF.

The table lists this clonotype with many counts. The chain recombines TRBV27 with TRBJ2-1; 7 positions match TRBD2. The junction had 10 bases not matched to a gene; V was cut back by 5 bases and J by 9 bases. Germline V gives CDR1 MNHEY, CDR2 SMNVEV (reference sequence). The CDR3 runs 14 residues. The CDR3 spells CASSPLAREGEQFF. The CDR3 DNA reads as TGTGCCAGCAGTCCACTAGCGAGAGAGGGTGAGCAGTTCTTC.

With respect to this clonotype: A much larger clone lies a single base off, so this may be a read error. The chain carries TRBV6-5 and TRBJ1-1, with D unresolved. CDR3 size: 14 residues. The V gene's germline CDR1 is MNHEY and CDR2 SVGAGI. The DNA for the CDR3 is TGTGCCAGCAGTTACTGGCTGGGGAACACTGGAGCTTTCTTT. It codes for CASSYWLGNTGAFF.